The 15 T cell receptor beta chains below come from one sample, sequenced in a study of TIL therapy for anti-PD-1-resistant metastatic lung cancer. This sample's time point: pre-treatment sample, taken before nivolumab and TIL therapy. This was the immunoSEQ v3 assay. TCRdb keeps only in-frame clones here, not all; method: immunoSEQ multiplex PCR. The repertoire consists of tens of thousands of clones, with 86% occurring once and the leading ten covering less than 6%. Here the sequenced sample was blood, taken at baseline. All receptors derive from a person aged 25 to 85 with non-small cell lung cancer.

The rearrangement joins TRBV28 to TRBJ1-4; 8 bases agree with TRBD1. Germline CDR1 is MDHEN and CDR2 is SYDVKM. V lost 5 bases and J lost 11; bases outside the gene matches: 7. The CDR3 has 13 amino acids. The CDR3 sequence is CASSIGQGSKLFF. The CDR3 DNA follows: TGTGCCAGCAGTATAGGACAGGGATCGAAACTGTTTTTT.

The chain combines TRBV12-5 with TRBJ1-3, with D uncertain. Germline V lookup: CDR1 LGHNT, CDR2 FRNRAP. The CDR3 extends over 20 amino acids. V lost 1 base and J lost 0, with 22 bases in between. The CDR3 nucleotides read TGTGCTAGTGGTTTGGCCTGTCGGATTTACATACCGACCTCTGGAAACACCATATATTTT. It codes for CASGLACRIYIPTSGNTIYF.

The V call is TRBV4-2, the J call TRBJ1-1; D is unclear. Trimming took 4 bases from V and 1 from J, leaving 7 bases between them. Germline V gene lookup returns CDR1 LGHNA and CDR2 YNFKEQ. CDR3 length: 13 amino acids. CDR3 DNA sequence: TGTGCCAGCAGCCGCCCCAGGAACACTGAAGCTTTCTTT. It specifies CASSRPRNTEAFF.

The chain uses TRBV28 and TRBJ2-7, with 11 bases aligning to TRBD1. The CDR3 totals 15 residues. The V gene's germline CDR1 is MDHEN and CDR2 SYDVKM. J lost 6 bases, V lost 3 bases, and 7 bases had no gene match. In DNA form, the CDR3 reads TGTGCCAGCAGTTTCCCCGGGACAGGGGGTTTCGAGCAGTACTTC. Translation gives CASSFPGTGGFEQYF.

The V and J genes are TRBV30 and TRBJ1-1; 7 bases align to TRBD1. The V gene end was trimmed by 2 bases and the J gene end by 11 bases; junction bases not matched to a gene: 8. The CDR3 covers 12 residues. Germline V gene data show CDR1 as GTSNPN and CDR2 as SVGIG (reference sequence). The CDR3 here is CAWSLGRGPAFF. CDR3 bases: TGTGCCTGGAGTCTCGGGAGGGGGCCCGCTTTCTTT.

The gene calls are TRBV9 and TRBJ2-7, with D possibly matching TRBD1 (5 bases). Per the germline V gene, CDR1 is SGDLS and CDR2 is YYNGEE. There are 15 residues in the CDR3. Between the trimmed V and J ends, which lost 4 bases and 5 bases, there was a span of 19 bases. In nucleotides, the CDR3 is TGTGCCAGCAGCCTTAGGGGTTTATTGGCGAACGAGCAGTACTTC. As protein: CASSLRGLLANEQYF.

The chain uses TRBV20-1 and TRBJ2-1; D is unresolved. V shed 0 bases and J shed 11 bases, with 5 bases lying between them. Germline V CDR1 and CDR2: DFQATT, SNEGSKA (reference sequence). The length of the CDR3 is 10 residues. This chain's CDR3 is CSARETQQFF. The CDR3 region has the DNA TGCAGTGCTAGAGAAACTCAGCAGTTCTTC.

The rearrangement links TRBV2 to TRBJ1-2; 7 bases are shared with TRBD1. CDR1 SNHLY and CDR2 FYNNEI come from the germline V gene. The CDR3 sequence is 13 residues long. V shed 4 bases and J 7 bases; nucleotides not matched to a gene: 6. CDR3 residues: CASSGEGAGGYTF. DNA for the CDR3: TGTGCCAGCAGTGGTGAGGGGGCAGGTGGCTACACCTTC. Based on the CDR3 plus reference TRBV2 and TRBJ1-2, the full variable domain is EPEVTQTPSHQVTQMGQEVILRCVPISNHLYFYWYRQILGQKVEFLVSFYNNEISEKSEIFDDQFSVERPDGSNFTLKIRSTKLEDSAMYFCASSGEGAGGYTFGSGTRLTVV.

The rearrangement joins TRBV30 to TRBJ1-2; tentative D call: TRBD1 (6 bases). The germline V gene has CDR1 GTSNPN and CDR2 SVGIG (reference sequence). The CDR3 is 13 residues long. The V end lost 2 bases, the J end lost 2 bases, and 9 bases lay between the germline ends. Here the CDR3 reads CAWSPGQNYGYTF. The DNA of the CDR3 is TGTGCCTGGAGTCCAGGACAGAACTATGGCTACACCTTC.

The V and J genes are TRBV10-2 and TRBJ1-4; 10 bases are a match to TRBD1. The CDR3 length is 14 residues. CDR1 WSHSY and CDR2 SAAADI come from the germline V gene. After removal of 2 bases from V and 8 bases from J, the junction contained 2 bases not matched to a gene. The CDR3, as DNA: TGCGCCAGCAGTGAGGACAGGGGGCAAGAAAAACTGTTTTTT. Translation gives CASSEDRGQEKLFF.

The count of this clone is one. The chain couples TRBV5-4 to TRBJ2-3; TRBD1 might be the D (6 bases). The CDR3 consists of 17 residues. Germline CDR1 SGHNT, CDR2 YYREEE (reference sequence). Trimming took 2 bases from V and 1 from J, leaving 17 bases between them. The CDR3 region is CASSFSSRGPGTDTQYF. The CDR3 nucleotides are TGTGCCAGCAGCTTTAGTTCCAGGGGCCCCGGCACAGATACGCAGTATTTT.

The chain has TRBV15 and TRBJ2-1; 9 bases agree with TRBD1. The trim removed 4 bases at V and 5 bases at J, leaving 6 bases unmatched. The CDR3 has 15 residues. In germline, CDR1 is LNHNV, CDR2 YYDKDF (reference sequence). This CDR3 is CATSTGQGKDNEQFF. CDR3 in DNA: TGTGCCACCAGCACCGGACAGGGGAAGGACAATGAGCAGTTCTTC.

The CDR3 nucleotides read TGTGCCAGCAGTGAAGGTGGACACCGAGGAAATCAGCCCCAGCATTTT. It is translated as CASSEGGHRGNQPQHF. The chain joins TRBV2 to TRBJ1-5; D might be TRBD1 (5 bases). This CDR3 is built from 16 residues. CDR1 and CDR2 (germline): SNHLY, FYNNEI. V was trimmed by 1 base and J by 4 bases, leaving 14 bases between them.

This sequence joins TRBV27 and TRBJ2-1; TRBD1 aligns across 8 bases. V lost 6 bases and J lost 2; bases outside the gene matches: 6. This CDR3 region has 15 residues. Germline values: CDR1 MNHEY, CDR2 SMNVEV (reference sequence). CDR3 DNA: TGTGCCAGCAGAAACAGGGGGTCTACCTACAATGAGCAGTTCTTC. Its translation: CASRNRGSTYNEQFF.

This chain links TRBV9 with TRBJ2-1; the D gene is possibly TRBD1 (6 bases). V lost 10 bases, J lost 8 bases, and 46 bases lay in between. Germline-derived CDR1 and CDR2 are SGDLS and YYNGEE. CDR3 length equals 22 residues. CDR3 nucleotide sequence: TGTGCCTGCGGCCAGCATCAGGGGTCGGTAGCGCGGCCTAAACCCAACGTCGATGAGCAGTTCTTC. Amino acids: CACGQHQGSVARPKPNVDEQFF.